The next 17 T cell receptor beta chains were all read from a single sample in a study of cytomegalovirus exposure and HLA in healthy donors. Amplification used 60 Vbeta primers and 13 Jbeta primers. Method: immunoSEQ multiplex PCR; TCRdb's copy keeps in-frame clones and lacks some. This sample contains around 140,000 clones. Source material: PBMCs. These receptors all come from a woman in her thirties or forties in good health and CMV-seronegative.

The rearrangement joins TRBV7-9 to TRBJ1-2, with 9 bases identical to TRBD1. The CDR3 sequence is 14 residues long. In germline, CDR1 is SEHNR, CDR2 FQNEAQ (reference sequence). V shed 1 base, J shed 4 bases, and the junction held 1 base outside the gene matches. In nucleotides, the CDR3 is TGTGCCAGCAGCTTAGTGGGACAGGGCTATGGCTACACCTTC. It yields the protein CASSLVGQGYGYTF.

This chain joins TRBV5-1 and TRBJ2-3, with 9 bases that match TRBD2. The CDR3 length is 16 residues. The trim removed 0 bases at V and 2 bases at J, leaving 4 bases unmatched. Germline CDR1 reads SGHRS; CDR2 reads YFSETQ. CDR3 sequence: CASSLGSSGVTDTQYF. For the CDR3, the DNA is TGCGCCAGCAGCTTGGGGTCTAGCGGGGTCACAGATACGCAGTATTTT.

V gene TRBV7-2 combines with J gene TRBJ2-5, with 8 nucleotides matching TRBD1. Germline V gene lookup returns CDR1 SGHTA and CDR2 FQGNSA. The CDR3 totals 15 residues. The V and J ends lost 2 bases and 5 bases, in that order; junction bases with no gene match: 7. In DNA form, the CDR3 reads TGTGCCAGCAGCTTAATTTCAGGGGGCAGGGAGACCCAGTACTTC. Protein sequence: CASSLISGGRETQYF.

This rearrangement joins TRBV11-1 to TRBJ1-1, with 7 bases fitting TRBD1. V trimming: 6 bases; J trimming: 5 bases; junction bases outside the gene matches: 12. The CDR3 spans 15 residues. CDR1 is SGHAT and CDR2 is FQDESV in the germline V gene (reference sequence). The CDR3 spells CASRPTGWRDTEAFF. The CDR3, as DNA: TGTGCCAGCAGGCCGACAGGGTGGAGGGATACTGAAGCTTTCTTT.

The V call is TRBV9, the J call TRBJ1-6; D perhaps matches TRBD1 (6 bases). The length of the CDR3 is 13 residues. Germline V gene data show CDR1 as SGDLS and CDR2 as YYNGEE. Deletions cut 4 bases from V and 6 bases from J, with 8 bases between. The CDR3: CASSPRGNSPLHF. Here the CDR3 DNA reads TGTGCCAGCAGCCCCAGGGGTAATTCACCCCTCCACTTT.

This sequence joins TRBV10-3 and TRBJ2-3; unclear D gene. This CDR3 contains 14 residues. V gave up 5 bases and J gave up 2 bases, with 11 bases separating them. Germline assignment: CDR1 ENHRY and CDR2 SYGVKD. CDR3 region: CAISPGGNTDTQYF. The CDR3 DNA sequence: TGTGCCATCAGTCCAGGTGGAAACACAGATACGCAGTATTTT.

The CDR3 protein is CASSRGDTQYF. As DNA, the CDR3 is TGTGCCAGCAGCCGAGGAGATACGCAGTATTTT. The V gene is TRBV14, the J gene TRBJ2-3; unclear D gene. Trimming stripped 4 bases from V and 5 bases from J, with 4 bases between. Germline assignment: CDR1 SGHDN and CDR2 FVKESK. CDR3 size: 11 residues.

The chain has TRBV19 and TRBJ2-3, with unresolved D. CDR1 is LNHDA, CDR2 SQIVND, per germline (reference sequence). The CDR3 is 13 amino acids. V was trimmed by 5 bases and J by 1 base, leaving 7 bases between them. DNA of the CDR3: TGTGCCAGTAGTGTTACAGGCACAGATACGCAGTATTTT. It codes for CASSVTGTDTQYF.

The genes are TRBV7-9 and TRBJ2-3, with 11 bases matching TRBD2. The ends lost 5 bases at V and 2 bases at J; junction bases unmatched: 3. The CDR3 extends over 15 amino acids. Germline V gene sequence: CDR1 SEHNR, CDR2 FQNEAQ (reference sequence). Here the CDR3 reads CASSGTSGHTDTQYF. CDR3 coding DNA: TGTGCCAGCAGCGGGACTAGCGGCCACACAGATACGCAGTATTTT.

The chain recombines TRBV7-9 with TRBJ1-2; D call uncertain. The CDR3 is 12 amino acids. Trimming stripped 3 bases from V and 3 bases from J, with 5 bases between. Germline V gene lookup returns CDR1 SEHNR and CDR2 FQNEAQ (reference sequence). The CDR3 protein is CASSLADYGYTF. The CDR3 DNA reads as TGTGCCAGCAGCTTGGCAGACTATGGCTACACCTTC.

The chain joins TRBV10-3 to TRBJ1-6, with 8 bases lining up with TRBD1. The CDR3 has 14 residues. CDR1 ENHRY and CDR2 SYGVKD come from the germline V gene. J lost 10 bases, V lost 6 bases, and 8 bases had no gene match. This chain's CDR3 is CAISGQGGRSPLHF. CDR3 DNA: TGTGCCATCAGCGGACAGGGCGGCCGGTCACCCCTCCACTTT.

The CDR3 DNA is TGTGCCAGCAGCGTCAGCGGGGGGGCCTTCGATACGCAGTATTTT. Translating gives CASSVSGGAFDTQYF. V is TRBV9 and J is TRBJ2-3; 10 nucleotides align to TRBD2. This CDR3 is 15 amino acids long. Trimming at V came to 2 bases and at J to 6 bases, leaving 6 bases not matched to a gene. Germline loops: CDR1 SGDLS, CDR2 YYNGEE.

V is TRBV18 and J is TRBJ2-1, with 9 bases identical to TRBD1. Germline V CDR1 and CDR2: KGHSH, LQKENI. V lost 3 bases, J lost 8 bases, and 2 bases stayed unmatched. The CDR3 consists of 13 residues. The CDR3 here is CASSPGQGDEQFF. The CDR3 DNA reads as TGTGCCAGCTCACCGGGACAGGGCGATGAGCAGTTCTTC.

The gene calls are TRBV10-3 and TRBJ1-2; the D gene is possibly TRBD1 (5 bases). Germline CDR1 is ENHRY and CDR2 is SYGVKD. Deletions cut 4 bases from V and 3 bases from J, with 12 bases between. This CDR3 region has 14 residues. The CDR3 DNA reads TGTGCCATCAGTGGAAGGCAGGGTTACTATGGCTACACCTTC. This gives the protein CAISGRQGYYGYTF.

The chain is built from TRBV6-5 and TRBJ1-6; 7 positions match TRBD1. CDR1 and CDR2 from the germline V gene are MNHEY and SVGAGI. This CDR3 contains 14 residues. The trim removed 2 bases at V and 9 bases at J, leaving 4 bases unmatched. The CDR3 sequence is CASSYTGAISPLHF. The CDR3 region has the DNA TGTGCCAGCAGTTACACAGGGGCGATTTCACCCCTCCACTTT.

The rearrangement joins TRBV4-3 to TRBJ2-7; D ambiguous. The CDR3 is 15 amino acids. Germline V gene data show CDR1 as LGHNA and CDR2 as YSLEER. V gave up 0 bases and J gave up 0 bases, with 9 bases separating them. The CDR3 nucleotides read TGCGCCAGCAGCCAAGATTTACGGAGCTCCTACGAGCAGTACTTC. This translates into CASSQDLRSSYEQYF.

The genes are TRBV9 and TRBJ1-2, with a weak D call TRBD1 (6 bases). The germline V and J ends were trimmed by 2 bases and 9 bases, with 14 bases remaining between them. The CDR3 spans 13 residues. Germline CDR1 is SGDLS and CDR2 is YYNGEE. The CDR3 loop reads CASSVTWTESYTF. DNA for the CDR3: TGTGCCAGCAGCGTGACCTGGACAGAAAGCTACACCTTC.